This is a list of T cell receptor beta chains from one sample in a study of blood T cell repertoires in COVID-19. Produced via immunoSEQ multiplex PCR; TCRdb's table is partial and in-frame only. Among 35,000 to 55,000 clones listed, around 82% were seen once. The material sequenced was peripheral blood. The receptors come from a woman aged 70-85 years with acute or convalescent COVID-19. CDR3s include the opening cysteine and the closing phenylalanine or tryptophan. Fields, in order: J gene, clone size, V gene, D gene, CDR3 protein, CDR3 DNA. The D gene is left open where the match is weak. The size entry is marked missing in some rows and otherwise reads once, few, many or a size class.

TRBJ2-5,-,TRBV2,TRBD2,CASRAYGTTKETQYF,TGTGCCAGCAGGGCTTATGGGACTACAAAAGAGACCCAGTACTTC
TRBJ2-5,-,TRBV27,TRBD1,CASSKQGLQETQYF,TGTGCCAGCTCAAAACAGGGGCTCCAAGAGACCCAGTACTTC
TRBJ1-2,-,TRBV6-1,TRBD1,CASSERQGARGYTF,TGTGCCAGCAGTGAGAGACAGGGGGCCAGGGGCTACACCTTC
TRBJ2-1,-,TRBV24-1,-,CATSAPEGVGTKYGEQFF,TGTGCCACCAGTGCCCCGGAGGGCGTGGGAACGAAATATGGTGAGCAGTTCTTC
TRBJ2-1,-,TRBV7-7,TRBD2,CASSSPSSGYNEQFF,TGTGCTAGCAGTTCACCTTCTAGCGGATACAATGAGCAGTTCTTC
TRBJ2-7,few,TRBV28,TRBD2,CASSSPSSGYSYEQYF,TGTGCCAGCAGTTCCCCCTCTAGCGGGTACTCCTACGAGCAGTACTTC
TRBJ2-7,-,TRBV7-9,TRBD2,CASSLQGLAGYEQYF,TGTGCCAGCAGCTTACAGGGACTAGCGGGCTACGAGCAGTACTTC
TRBJ1-6,-,TRBV11-2,TRBD1,CASRDGTGGRSPLHF,TGTGCCAGCAGAGACGGGACAGGGGGCCGCTCACCCCTCCACTTT
TRBJ1-1,-,TRBV7-8,-,CASTSRGVNTEAFF,TGTGCCAGCACCTCTAGGGGCGTGAACACTGAAGCTTTCTTT
TRBJ2-1,-,TRBV7-9,-,CASSLASLNNEQFF,TGTGCCAGCAGCTTAGCAAGCCTGAACAATGAGCAGTTCTTC
TRBJ2-6,once,TRBV6-2/TRBV6-3,-,CASSPLRSSGANVLTF,TGTGCCAGCAGTCCCCTCCGGTCCTCTGGGGCCAACGTCCTGACTTTC
TRBJ1-2,-,TRBV4-1,TRBD1,CASSQATRGSYGYTF,TGCGCCAGCAGCCAAGCAACCAGGGGGAGTTATGGCTACACCTTC
TRBJ2-1,-,TRBV3-1/TRBV3-2,TRBD2,CASSHSVGASGAYNEQFF,TGTGCCAGCAGCCATTCCGTAGGGGCTAGCGGGGCCTACAATGAGCAGTTCTTC
TRBJ2-1,-,TRBV29-1,-,CSVHENNEQFF,TGCAGCGTTCACGAGAACAATGAGCAGTTCTTC
TRBJ1-1,-,TRBV12-5,TRBD1,CASSRQGMTEAFF,TGTGCTAGTTCCAGACAGGGAATGACTGAAGCTTTCTTT
TRBJ2-7,-,TRBV9,-,CASSRLAGSSEQYF,TGTGCCAGCAGCCGGCTGGCGGGTTCGAGCGAGCAGTACTTC
TRBJ2-6,-,TRBV7-3,TRBD1,CASSSWDRGEAGANVLTF,TGTGCCAGCAGCTCCTGGGACAGGGGAGAGGCGGGGGCCAACGTCCTGACTTTC
TRBJ1-1,-,TRBV7-9,-,CASTPRLPVNTEAFF,TGTGCCAGCACCCCCCGTCTTCCGGTGAACACTGAAGCTTTCTTT
TRBJ1-1,-,TRBV5-1,-,CASSLRPGIGMNTEAFF,TGCGCCAGCAGCTTACGTCCGGGGATTGGGATGAACACTGAAGCTTTCTTT
TRBJ2-5,few,TRBV5-1,TRBD2,CASSLGLAGGYQETQYF,TGCGCCAGCAGCTTGGGGCTAGCGGGAGGTTACCAAGAGACCCAGTACTTC
TRBJ2-4,-,TRBV27,TRBD1,CASSSPGQGKNKNIQYF,TGTGCCAGCAGTTCCCCTGGACAGGGGAAAAACAAAAACATTCAGTACTTC
TRBJ1-6,-,TRBV5-4,-,CASSLRDRGNNSPLHF,TGTGCCAGCAGCTTGCGAGACAGAGGCAATAATTCACCCCTCCACTTT
TRBJ2-3,-,TRBV11-2,TRBD2,CASSSGTTSGSTDTQYF,TGTGCCAGCAGCTCGGGCACGACTAGCGGGAGCACAGATACGCAGTATTTT
TRBJ2-7,-,TRBV14,-,CASSQVTDISYEQYF,TGTGCCAGCAGCCAAGTGACTGATATCTCCTACGAGCAGTACTTC
TRBJ2-3,-,TRBV10-2,-,CASSENGRGTDTQYF,TGCGCCAGCAGTGAGAACGGGAGAGGCACAGATACGCAGTATTTT
TRBJ1-1,-,TRBV5-5,-,CASFRQPSTMSVEAFF,TGTGCCAGCTTTCGACAGCCCTCCACAATGTCTGTTGAAGCTTTCTTT
TRBJ1-2,-,TRBV7-9,-,CASSLAEGVGGYTF,TGTGCCAGCAGCTTAGCCGAGGGGGTCGGAGGCTACACCTTC
TRBJ2-3,-,TRBV19,-,CASSIDPRLSTDTQYF,TGTGCCAGTAGTATAGATCCTCGTTTGAGCACAGATACGCAGTATTTT
TRBJ1-1,-,TRBV11-2,TRBD1,CASSLRTGMNTEAFF,TGTGCCAGCAGCCTAAGGACAGGGATGAACACTGAAGCTTTCTTT
TRBJ1-4,-,TRBV3-1/TRBV3-2,TRBD1,CASSHRGPNEKLFF,TGTGCCAGCAGCCACAGGGGGCCTAATGAAAAACTGTTTTTT
TRBJ1-2,-,TRBV27,-,CASSSFDKTNYGYTF,TGTGCCAGCAGTTCTTTTGACAAAACTAACTATGGCTACACCTTC
TRBJ2-2,-,TRBV5-6,TRBD2,CASSPGLAGVGELFF,TGTGCCAGCAGCCCAGGACTAGCGGGAGTCGGGGAGCTGTTTTTT
TRBJ1-1,-,TRBV4-1,-,CASSQVESGTEAFF,TGCGCCAGCAGCCAAGTTGAGAGTGGCACTGAAGCTTTCTTT
TRBJ2-1,-,TRBV7-9,-,CASSLDSLAGNEQFF,TGTGCCAGCAGCTTAGATTCTCTAGCAGGCAATGAGCAGTTCTTC
TRBJ1-4,-,TRBV4-3,TRBD1,CASSQDWDRYEKLFF,TGCGCCAGCAGCCAAGACTGGGACAGATACGAAAAACTGTTTTTT
TRBJ2-7,once,TRBV11-3,TRBD2,CASGSGLGYEQYF,TGTGCCAGCGGTAGCGGGCTGGGGTACGAGCAGTACTTC
TRBJ2-7,medium-sized,TRBV5-1,-,CASSLAGTYEQYF,TGCGCCAGCAGCTTGGCGGGAACCTACGAGCAGTACTTC
TRBJ2-5,-,TRBV5-1,TRBD1,CASSTPGYDRGTQETQYF,TGCGCCAGCAGCACCCCTGGGTATGACAGGGGGACACAAGAGACCCAGTACTTC
TRBJ2-1,-,TRBV14,TRBD1,CASSQAGQYNEQFF,TGTGCCAGCAGCCAAGCGGGACAGTACAATGAGCAGTTCTTC
TRBJ2-2,few,TRBV3-1/TRBV3-2,TRBD2,CASSQGLADTGELFF,TGTGCCAGCAGCCAGGGACTAGCGGACACCGGGGAGCTGTTTTTT
TRBJ2-1,-,TRBV6-5,-,CASTTLDREQFF,TGTGCCAGCACCACCCTTGACAGAGAGCAGTTCTTC
TRBJ1-5,-,TRBV6-5,-,CASRALGGGQPQHF,TGTGCCAGCAGAGCATTGGGGGGTGGTCAGCCCCAGCATTTT
TRBJ2-7,-,TRBV5-7,-,CASSGRGFWCCYEQYF,TGTGCCAGCAGCGGACGGGGGTTTTGGTGTTGTTACGAGCAGTACTTC
TRBJ2-3,-,TRBV9,TRBD2,CASSATRKDRGLAGGPTDTQYF,TGTGCCAGCAGCGCAACCCGTAAGGACAGGGGACTAGCGGGAGGGCCCACAGATACGCAGTATTTT
TRBJ2-1,-,TRBV3-1/TRBV3-2,TRBD2,CASSQVGTSGRRPTNEQFF,TGTGCCAGCAGCCAAGTCGGGACTAGCGGGAGGCGGCCCACCAATGAGCAGTTCTTC
TRBJ2-5,-,TRBV9,-,CASSVGVQGPSQETQYF,TGTGCCAGCAGCGTAGGAGTCCAGGGGCCATCCCAAGAGACCCAGTACTTC
TRBJ2-1,-,TRBV6-5,-,CASSYLGATYNEQFF,TGTGCCAGCAGTTACCTGGGGGCCACCTACAATGAGCAGTTCTTC
TRBJ1-5,-,TRBV2,-,CASRGQGGVWKPQHF,TGTGCCAGCAGAGGTCAGGGTGGAGTTTGGAAGCCCCAGCATTTT